What follows are 19 T cell receptor beta chains derived from one specimen sequenced in a study of control samples from healthy donors and cancer patients (dated by TCRdb to 2018 to 2021). The library was obtained by the immunoSEQ multiplex PCR assay. TCRdb limited this immuneACCESS table to in-frame rearrangements with V and J called. A share of clones is missing; checked studies link under half to unresolved V genes, and the rest is unexplained. A total of approximately 26,000 clones appear in this sample, around four fifths of them only once. The ten largest account for under 30% of the sample. Material for sequencing was PBMCs. The receptors shown here come from a man aged 55 to 70 with colorectal cancer.

This chain uses TRBV15 with TRBJ2-7, with 9 bases matching TRBD1. This CDR3 has 15 residues. Germline CDR1 and CDR2: LNHNV and YYDKDF (reference sequence). With 4 bases clipped from V and 4 bases from J, the junction kept 8 bases outside the gene matches. CDR3 coding DNA: TGTGCCACCAGCATAACCGGACAGGGGCGGTACGAGCAGTACGTC. Its translation: CATSITGQGRYEQYV.

J is TRBJ2-3 and V is TRBV27; 8 nucleotides align to TRBD1. V lost 6 bases to trimming and J lost 3 bases; unmatched junction nucleotides: 5. CDR3 length equals 14 residues. CDR1 MNHEY and CDR2 SMNVEV come from the germline V gene (reference sequence). CDR3 DNA sequence: TGTGCCAGCAGCACCAGGGGGCGGACAGATACGCAGTATTTT. This encodes CASSTRGRTDTQYF.

The J gene is TRBJ2-1, the V gene TRBV5-1; TRBD2 is a possible D gene (6 bases). The ends were cut back, 4 bases at V and 9 bases at J, with 11 bases in the middle. In germline, CDR1 is SGHRS, CDR2 YFSETQ. The CDR3 is 12 amino acids. The CDR3 DNA reads as TGCGCCAGCAGCCCCCAGGAGGGTGAGCAGTTCTTC. It is translated as CASSPQEGEQFF. The full variable domain, in which reference TRBV5-1 and TRBJ2-1 provide the parts outside the CDR3, is KAGVTQTPRYLIKTRGQQVTLSCSPISGHRSVSWYQQTPGQGLQFLFEYFSETQRNKGNFPGRFSGRQFSNSRSEMNVSTLELGDSALYLCASSPQEGEQFFGPGTRLTVL.

The chain is built from TRBV4-1 and TRBJ1-3; 11 nucleotides agree with TRBD1. Unmatched junction bases numbered 10, after V lost 3 bases and J lost 0 bases. This CDR3 has 19 amino acids. Looked up from germline, CDR1 is MGHRA and CDR2 is YSYEKL. In DNA, the CDR3 is TGCGCCAGCAGCCAGGCCGGGACAGGGGGTCCCTTCTCTGGAAACACCATATATTTT. Residues: CASSQAGTGGPFSGNTIYF.

The J gene is TRBJ2-2, the V gene TRBV4-1; D unresolved. Germline CDR1 and CDR2: MGHRA and YSYEKL. Trimming took 1 base from V and 4 from J, leaving 25 bases between them. The CDR3 totals 20 residues. The CDR3 here is CASSQVSLTETLIRTGELFF. DNA for the CDR3: TGCGCCAGCAGCCAAGTATCCCTGACCGAGACCCTAATCCGCACCGGGGAGCTGTTTTTT.

The V gene is TRBV18, the J gene TRBJ1-1; D may be TRBD1 (5 bases). From germline, CDR1 is KGHSH and CDR2 LQKENI. V was cut by 2 bases and J by 1 base, with 14 bases left in between. CDR3 length: 16 residues. The CDR3 is CASSPSQGGGNTEAFF. The CDR3 region has the DNA TGTGCCAGCTCACCAAGTCAGGGCGGCGGGAACACTGAAGCTTTCTTT.

In DNA, the CDR3 is TGTGCCAGCAGCAGTGAGAGCCGAGGCTACACCTTC. It translates to CASSSESRGYTF. The chain carries TRBV9 and TRBJ1-2; no reliable D call. Trimming removed 4 bases from V and 8 bases from J, with 12 bases in between. The V gene's germline CDR1 is SGDLS and CDR2 YYNGEE. This CDR3 is built from 12 residues.

V is TRBV7-8 and J is TRBJ1-1; tentative D call: TRBD1 (5 bases). The V gene lost 5 bases and the J gene lost 4 bases, with 17 bases spanning the gap. Germline V lookup: CDR1 SGHVS, CDR2 FQNEAQ. CDR3 length: 15 amino acids. Here the CDR3 reads CASSEFQGRGTEAFF. For the CDR3, the DNA is TGTGCCAGCAGCGAATTTCAGGGTCGAGGCACTGAAGCTTTCTTT.

This clone was counted a few times. The chain recombines TRBV6-6 with TRBJ2-5, with D unresolved. CDR1 and CDR2 (germline): MNHNY, SVGAGI (reference sequence). Trimming cost V 7 bases and J 4 bases, with 10 bases left between them. The length of the CDR3 is 12 residues. The CDR3, as DNA: TGTGCCAGCATTCGGCCGGGAGAGACCCAGTACTTC. The encoded protein is CASIRPGETQYF.

The chain employs TRBV29-1 and TRBJ1-1; a weak D match, TRBD1 (5 bases). The CDR3 length is 13 residues. Germline V lookup: CDR1 SQVTM, CDR2 ANQGSEA. V lost 4 bases to trimming and J lost 0 bases, with 9 bases between them. The CDR3 nucleotides read TGCAGCGTTGGGGACGAAATGAACACTGAAGCTTTCTTT. As protein: CSVGDEMNTEAFF.

The genes are TRBV12-5 and TRBJ1-5; 7 bases fit TRBD1. This CDR3 region has 14 residues. CDR1 LGHNT and CDR2 FRNRAP come from the germline V gene. V shed 3 bases, J shed 7 bases, and the junction held 6 bases outside the gene matches. Here the CDR3 DNA reads TGTGCTAGTGGTTTTGCTCAGGGGGAACAGCCCCAGCATTTT. Residues: CASGFAQGEQPQHF.

The table lists this clone with a few counts. J is TRBJ1-2 and V is TRBV4-1; unclear D gene. In germline, CDR1 is MGHRA, CDR2 YSYEKL. The V gene lost 2 bases and the J gene lost 8 bases, with 24 bases spanning the gap. The CDR3 is 17 amino acids. CDR3 sequence: CASSQLDLGFPSGGYTF. CDR3 bases: TGCGCCAGCAGCCAACTAGACCTGGGATTCCCTTCGGGGGGCTACACCTTC.

The chain joins TRBV7-2 to TRBJ1-2; weak D call: TRBD1 (6 bases). V lost 3 bases to trimming and J lost 8 bases, with 22 bases between them. The CDR3 is made up of 16 amino acids. Germline lookup yields CDR1 SGHTA and CDR2 FQGNSA. The CDR3 DNA follows: TGTGCCAGCAGCTTCATTGGGGGGACCGCAACAGGGGGCTACACCTTC. The encoded protein is CASSFIGGTATGGYTF.

The chain couples TRBV14 to TRBJ1-4, with a tentative D call TRBD1 (6 bases). Germline V gene lookup returns CDR1 SGHDN and CDR2 FVKESK. The V end lost 1 base, the J end lost 6 bases, and 9 bases lay between the germline ends. The CDR3 runs to 14 residues. CDR3 in DNA: TGTGCCAGCAGCCAAGTAGGGGGTTATGAAAAACTGTTTTTT. It is translated as CASSQVGGYEKLFF.

The CDR3 region is CASSGPDRGGNQPQHF. For the CDR3, the DNA is TGTGCCAGCAGTGGCCCGGACAGGGGTGGCAATCAGCCCCAGCATTTT. The chain has TRBV6-1 and TRBJ1-5; 9 bases match TRBD1. Germline assignment: CDR1 MNHNS and CDR2 SASEGT. V shed 4 bases, J shed 2 bases, and the junction held 6 bases outside the gene matches. The CDR3 contains 16 residues.

The rearrangement uses TRBV2 and TRBJ1-5; 7 bases align to TRBD1. This CDR3 is built from 14 residues. The V and J ends lost 1 base and 6 bases, in that order; junction bases with no gene match: 3. Germline V gene data show CDR1 as SNHLY and CDR2 as FYNNEI. CDR3 sequence (DNA): TGTGCCAGCAGTGAAGGAGGGGGCGGTCAGCCCCAGCATTTT. Its translation is CASSEGGGGQPQHF.

The rearrangement joins TRBV5-1 to TRBJ1-6; D is undetermined. With 0 bases removed from V and 11 bases from J, the gap between germline ends came to 12 bases. From germline, CDR1 is SGHRS and CDR2 YFSETQ. This CDR3 has 14 amino acids. This CDR3 is CASSLAGSSAPLHF. The CDR3 region has the DNA TGCGCCAGCAGCTTGGCAGGCTCTTCGGCACCCCTCCACTTT.

The sample holds a few counts of this clone. This chain links TRBV7-6 with TRBJ1-1; D not resolved. The CDR3 is 14 amino acids. Trimming pared 5 bases from V and 2 bases from J, leaving 12 bases between. Germline CDR1 SGHVS, CDR2 FNYEAQ. CDR3 DNA sequence: TGTGCCAGCAGCCCCCGCTGGGGAAACACTGAAGCTTTCTTT. It codes for CASSPRWGNTEAFF. Full variable domain (missing parts from reference TRBV7-6 and TRBJ1-1): GAGVSQSPRYKVTKRGQDVALRCDPISGHVSLYWYRQALGQGPEFLTYFNYEAQQDKSGLPNDRFSAERPEGSISTLTIQRTEQRDSAMYRCASSPRWGNTEAFFGQGTRLTVV.

This chain links TRBV5-1 with TRBJ1-4, with D unresolved. The CDR3 contains 15 residues. Germline values: CDR1 SGHRS, CDR2 YFSETQ. Trimming shortened V by 2 bases and J by 8 bases, and 16 bases separated the two germline ends. The CDR3 DNA reads as TGCGCCAGCAGCTTACTACCCTCGGAAAGCGAAAAACTGTTTTTT. Its protein product is CASSLLPSESEKLFF.